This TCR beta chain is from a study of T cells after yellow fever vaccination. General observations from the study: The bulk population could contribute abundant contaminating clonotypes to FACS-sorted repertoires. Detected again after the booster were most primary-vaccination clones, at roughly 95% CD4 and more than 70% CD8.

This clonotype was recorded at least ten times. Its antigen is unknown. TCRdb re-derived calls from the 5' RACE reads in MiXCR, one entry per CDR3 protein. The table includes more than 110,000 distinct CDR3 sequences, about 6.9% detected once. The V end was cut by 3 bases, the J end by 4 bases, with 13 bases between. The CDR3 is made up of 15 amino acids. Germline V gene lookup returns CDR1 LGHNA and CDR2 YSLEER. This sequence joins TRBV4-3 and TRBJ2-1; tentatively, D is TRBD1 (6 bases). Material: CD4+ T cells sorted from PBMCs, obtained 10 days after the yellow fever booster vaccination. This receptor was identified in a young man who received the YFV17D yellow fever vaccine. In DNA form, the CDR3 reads TGCGCCAGCAGCCAGGGACATAGGGGGTACAATGAGCAGTTCTTC. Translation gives CASSQGHRGYNEQFF.